This TCR beta chain was profiled in a study of blood T cells in healthy people across ages (dated by TCRdb to 2015 to 2017). With respect to the entire study: Template switching captured roughly one uniquely barcoded TCR beta cDNA molecule per two T cells in model experiments. Using deep sequencing normalized with unique cDNA molecular identifiers, the study measured how TCR beta repertoire diversity changes with age. The donors were split into four age groups: young (average roughly 15 years), middle-aged (around 37), aged (62) and long-lived (approximately 80). To avoid experimental bias, donors of different ages were spread randomly across the sequencing lanes. The study analyzed two additional independent replicas of 1 million unique cDNA reads from the same blood draw for two donors, one aged 18 to 29 and one aged 80 or older.

Study-wide conclusions, independent of this receptor: Observed TCR beta diversity per million T cells fell roughly linearly with age, and a significant reduction was already apparent by age around 40. Because donor CMV infection status was unknown, age-related changes in expanded clonotypes were potentially confounded. Estimates of total diversity based on one million sequenced T cells were regarded as lower bounds and as underestimates. The percentage of naive T cells measured by flow cytometry correlated strongly with observed TCR beta diversity. Because profiling used bulk unsorted PBMCs, naive and antigen-experienced compartments could not be compared conclusively. Compared with the aged group, the long-lived group had more naive CD4+ T cells, fewer expanded clones and increased TCR diversity, suggesting age selection.

Libraries came from 5' RACE. For sequencing, an Illumina HiSeq 2500 was employed. The second PCR ran for roughly 7 to 12 cycles and used a J-beta primer mix along with a sample-barcoded 5' primer. A template-switch 5' adaptor carrying 12 random nucleotides introduced a unique molecular identifier onto each TCR beta cDNA molecule. Each sample yielded at least 2.5 million CDR3-containing paired-end reads. First-strand cDNA was synthesized from all RNA with the Mint cDNA synthesis kit, primed by a TRBC-specific oligonucleotide. Following uracil-DNA glycosylase treatment, a first 18-cycle PCR with universal primers M1SS and BC2_uni_R was performed on all cDNA. Turning to the authors' computational methods: For normalization, 1 million high-quality reads, each with a distinct molecular identifier, were randomly selected from each sample. Instead of being binned into consensus sequences, reads that shared molecular identifiers were thrown out. MiTCR, with a Q25 quality threshold and the strictest error-elimination algorithm, was used for CDR3 identification, clonotype clustering and error correction. A nonparametric unseen species model using Euler transformation provided a lower-bound estimate of total TCR beta diversity. TCRdb cleaned the public reads at Q25 with fastp, built clones with MiXCR and kept in-frame beta chains. Entries are consolidated by CDR3 protein sequence, retaining the most common genes and DNA. The V and J calls shown here were made by TCRdb, not taken from the authors' results. Recorded for this sample are 1.5 million to 2 million distinct CDR3 sequences; 30% to 35% of them occurred a single time. Clones ranked in the top ten supply roughly 10% of the sample.

The donors were around 39 Caucasian individuals from Russia, aged 6 to 90 years, who were systemically healthy. Ten milliliters of peripheral blood were drawn from each donor into EDTA-treated Vacutainer tubes. Ficoll-Paque density-gradient centrifugation was used to isolate PBMCs, with at least 7 million per sample. Total RNA was extracted from PBMCs with Trizol reagent, with at least 5.5 micrograms obtained per sample. For every donor, flow cytometry on a PBMC aliquot measured the percentage of naive CD45RAhigh/CD27high T cells. The germline V gene yields MGHRA for CDR1 and YSYEKL for CDR2. CDR3 length: 15 amino acids, cysteine to phenylalanine. Kept here is only the CDR3 DNA, which spans 45 bases and is read in frame from base 1. As regards this clonotype: It lacks a known antigen. No base quality values were provided; no much bigger clone lies one nucleotide off.

The material sequenced was blood. This receptor was obtained from a woman in her twenties or thirties in good health. The chain couples TRBV4-1 to TRBJ2-5; the D gene is perhaps TRBD2, from 5 matching bases. The DNA end favors TRBJ2-7, so the J call may be wrong. In nucleotides, the sequence is TGCGCCAGCAGCCAAAGGGCAGGAGGATTGGCCGAGCAGTACTTC. The encoded protein is CASSQRAGGLAEQYF.